This TCR beta chain was found in a study of blood T cell repertoires in COVID-19. Looking at the study overall: The samples span acute and convalescent COVID-19 from the United States, Italy and Spain. The analysed material was cDNA or gDNA that came from T cells, B-cell-depleted T cells, or PBMCs.

The authors' processing: The authors estimated nucleated cell counts from reference gene primer amplification. Here immunoSEQ multiplex PCR was the method, and the copy in TCRdb shows in-frame clones only, minus some. The V and J calls and clone size are taken from that table; D and trimming were inferred from the DNA. The data contain more than 85,000 clones, 65% to 90% of them seen just once; the ten biggest clones take up 16%. Germline V gene data show CDR1 as LNHNV and CDR2 as YYDKDF (reference sequence). V was pared by 0 bases and J by 6 bases, with 5 bases of the junction left unmatched. This CDR3 has 15 residues.

The receptor was derived from a woman aged 60-75 years with acute or convalescent COVID-19. The sequencing input was peripheral blood. The chain has TRBV15 and TRBJ2-1; 7 positions agree with TRBD1. This CDR3 reads CATSRDRQGVNEQFF. The CDR3 coding sequence is TGTGCCACCAGCAGAGATAGACAGGGAGTCAATGAGCAGTTCTTC. Drawing the rest from reference TRBV15 and TRBJ2-1, the complete variable domain is DAMVIQNPRYQVTQFGKPVTLSCSQTLNHNVMYWYQQKSSQAPKLLFHYYDKDFNNEADTPDNFQSRRPNTSFCFLDIRSPGLGDTAMYLCATSRDRQGVNEQFFGPGTRLTVL.